This TCR beta chain was captured in a study of blood T cell repertoires in COVID-19. The CDR3 has 19 amino acids. Germline-derived CDR1 and CDR2 are SGDLS and YYNGEE. J lost 0 bases, V lost 3 bases, and 10 bases had no gene match. TCRdb's table, derived via immunoSEQ multiplex PCR, lists solely in-frame clones and lacks some. This sample has 45,000 to 70,000 clones; more than 75% occur once, and the top ten carry roughly a fifth. V usage is TRBV9 and J usage is TRBJ2-1; TRBD2 matches at 12 bases. Source material: peripheral blood. The TCR was taken from a woman aged 55-69 years with acute or convalescent COVID-19. The CDR3 region has the DNA TGTGCCAGCAGCGAGGGACTAGCGGGCCCGCACAGCTCCTACAATGAGCAGTTCTTC. It translates to CASSEGLAGPHSSYNEQFF.